A single T cell receptor beta chain is shown here with its context. The primer mix had 60 Vbeta and 13 Jbeta primers. Original handling: About 11 million of some 80 million unique TCR beta chains were shared, per a later count. This table comes from immunoSEQ multiplex PCR, and its TCRdb copy is limited to in-frame clones, with some not included. V and J calls and clone size follow that table, whereas D and trimming were derived from the DNA. The top ten hold around 5.4% of the sample, which has some 250,000 clones, 82% seen once. This sample was taken from a study of cytomegalovirus exposure and HLA in healthy donors. The germline CDR1 and CDR2 sequences are SGHVS and FQNEAQ. The CDR3 loop spans 13 amino acids. V gave up 2 bases and J gave up 7 bases, with 12 bases separating them.

This receptor was obtained from a woman between 35 and 50 years old in good health and CMV-seropositive. The rearrangement uses TRBV7-8 and TRBJ2-7; TRBD1 might be the D (5 bases). The specimen sequenced was PBMCs. Here the CDR3 reads CASSLSQGSEQYF. CDR3 sequence (DNA): TGTGCCAGCAGCTTATCCCAGGGTTCGGAGCAGTACTTC.